This T cell receptor beta chain was sequenced during a study of blood T cells in healthy people across ages. Germline CDR1 LGHDT, CDR2 YNNKEL (reference sequence). The CDR3 is 16 amino acids. A second PCR of 7 to 11 cycles used a sample-barcoded 5' primer and a J-beta primer mix. TCRdb used MiXCR to reprocess the 5' RACE reads, holding one entry per CDR3 protein. Altogether about 1.1 million distinct CDR3 sequences are present, roughly two fifths being singletons, with the ten largest covering around 13%. This clonotype was counted between two and nine times. A junction end diverges from the germline sequence, so it may reflect a read error.

Sequencing was performed on blood. This rearrangement joins TRBV3-1 to TRBJ2-7, with 7 bases fitting TRBD1. The J call may be in error: the DNA end matches TRBJ2-5 better. The clonotype comes from a man younger than 35 in good health. CDR3 loop: CASSLTGTDVQETQYF. The CDR3 DNA sequence: TGTGCTAGCAGCCTGACCGGGACAGATGTACAAGAGACCCAGTACTTC.